The 24 T cell receptor beta chains in this list originate from one sample, sequenced in a study of T cells in Graves' hyperthyroidism and ophthalmopathy. Researchers took RNA transcripts and amplified the TCR beta CDR3 regions from them. Primed by the HTBI set, a first-round RT-PCR was run on the TCR CDR3. One entry per CDR3 protein results from TCRdb running MiXCR on the multiplex PCR reads. The sample shows 550,000 to 600,000 distinct CDR3 sequences, approximately 44% of them seen only once. The sequenced sample was peripheral blood or thyroid tissue (not recorded which). The receptors here all came from an adult woman with Graves' disease, either hyperthyroidism or ophthalmopathy (not recorded which).

Turning to this clonotype: Germline and junction disagree at one end, which may indicate a read error. This chain connects TRBV7-9 to TRBJ1-1; D perhaps matches TRBD1 (5 bases). CDR1 and CDR2 from the germline V gene are SEHNR and FQNEAQ (reference sequence). The CDR3 spans 9 residues. The CDR3 region is CASSTSGGF. For the CDR3, the DNA is TGTGCCAGCAGCACGAGTGGGGGGTTT.

In its sample, this clonotype was seen many times. The CDR3 sequence is CASSRSPSLYGYTF. The CDR3, as DNA: TGTGCCAGCAGTCGGTCGCCCAGCCTCTATGGCTACACCTTC. The chain is built from TRBV6-5 and TRBJ1-2; D not resolved. The V end lost 5 bases, the J end lost 4 bases, and 14 bases lay between the germline ends. The CDR3 runs to 14 residues. Germline assignment: CDR1 MNHEY and CDR2 SVGAGI.

This clonotype was found many times. The rearrangement links TRBV10-3 to TRBJ1-5; TRBD1 might be the D (5 bases). The CDR3 is 13 residues long. V dropped 11 bases and J dropped 3 bases, with 14 bases sitting between them. Germline values: CDR1 ENHRY, CDR2 SYGVKD. The CDR3 region is CAANQGPNQPQHF. For the CDR3, the DNA is TGTGCCGCCAACCAGGGTCCCAATCAGCCCCAGCATTTT.

The rearrangement uses TRBV12-3 or TRBV12-4 and TRBJ2-7, with 8 bases aligning to TRBD1. The length of the CDR3 is 13 residues. The ends lost 8 bases at V and 3 bases at J; junction bases unmatched: 6. CDR3: CASGQGQDYEQYF. The CDR3 DNA reads as TGTGCCAGCGGCCAGGGACAGGACTACGAGCAGTACTTC.

This clonotype appeared a few times. The V call is TRBV24-1, the J call TRBJ2-2; 13 bases line up with TRBD2. Germline CDR1 is KGHDR and CDR2 is SFDVKD. The V gene end was trimmed by 5 bases and the J gene end by 5 bases; junction bases not matched to a gene: 10. This CDR3 has 18 amino acids. For the CDR3, the DNA is TGTGCCACCAGTGCCTTAGGACTAGCGGGAGCTTATACCGGGGAGCTGTTTTTT. Its protein is CATSALGLAGAYTGELFF.

There are many counts of this clonotype. This chain connects TRBV10-3 to TRBJ2-7; D may be TRBD2 (6 bases). The CDR3 is made up of 14 amino acids. CDR1 ENHRY and CDR2 SYGVKD come from the germline V gene. V shed 4 bases and J shed 3 bases, with 13 bases lying between them. The CDR3 DNA follows: TGTGCCATCAGTGCTCTGGGGGGAAACTACGAGCAGTACTTC. It encodes CAISALGGNYEQYF.

This clonotype was counted between two and nine times. J is TRBJ1-2 and V is TRBV29-1, with a possible D match to TRBD1 (6 bases). The germline V gene has CDR1 SQVTM and CDR2 ANQGSEA. The V end was cut by 7 bases, the J end by 3 bases, with 15 bases between. The CDR3 totals 13 residues. In DNA, the CDR3 is TGCAGCGCCTACAGGGTTTGGGACTATGGCTACACCTTC. Its translation is CSAYRVWDYGYTF. Together with reference TRBV29-1 and TRBJ1-2, the CDR3 gives the full variable domain: SAVISQKPSRDICQRGTSLTIQCQVDSQVTMMFWYRQQPGQSLTLIATANQGSEATYESGFVIDKFPISRPNLTFSTLTVSNMSPEDSSIYLCSAYRVWDYGYTFGSGTRLTVV.

V usage is TRBV28 and J usage is TRBJ2-7; no reliable D call. Germline CDR1 and CDR2: MDHEN and SYDVKM. Trimming shortened V by 5 bases and J by 4 bases, and 9 bases separated the two germline ends. The CDR3 is 12 amino acids. CDR3 sequence: CASSTGHYEQYF. The CDR3 bases are TGTGCCAGCAGTACGGGCCATTACGAGCAGTACTTC. Supplemented by reference TRBV28 and TRBJ2-7, the full variable domain reads DVKVTQSSRYLVKRTGEKVFLECVQDMDHENMFWYRQDPGLGLRLIYFSYDVKMKEKGDIPEGYSVSREKKERFSLILESASTNQTSMYLCASSTGHYEQYFGPGTRLTVT.

This clonotype has just a few counts. This rearrangement joins TRBV7-8 to TRBJ2-3; D might be TRBD1 (6 bases). The CDR3 runs 12 residues. The germline V and J ends were trimmed by 5 bases and 9 bases, with 12 bases remaining between them. Germline V CDR1 and CDR2: SGHVS, FQNEAQ. Here the CDR3 DNA reads TGTGCCAGCAGCCAGCACAGGGACACGCAGTATTTT. It is translated as CASSQHRDTQYF.

The V call is TRBV5-1, the J call TRBJ1-6; 7 bases fit TRBD1. Trimming at V came to 1 base and at J to 10 bases, leaving 5 bases not matched to a gene. This CDR3 is 14 amino acids long. Germline V CDR1 and CDR2: SGHRS, YFSETQ. CDR3 nucleotides: TGCGCCAGCAGCTTGACAGGGGACCGATCACCCCTCCACTTT. This codes for CASSLTGDRSPLHF.

This clonotype has only one observation. The final CDR3 position lacks the conserved phenylalanine or tryptophan, pointing to a likely read error. The limits of the CDR3 on the DNA are not certain, so only TCRdb's listed CDR3 is given. The chain is built from TRBV14 and TRBJ1-4. The CDR3 length equals 11 residues, ends included. Germline V CDR1 and CDR2: SGHDN, FVKESK. Here the CDR3 reads CASSQDAGGNY.

CDR3 DNA sequence: TGTGCCAGCAGTGAAGCCCAATACCCCGGGGAGCTGTTTTTT. Encoded protein: CASSEAQYPGELFF. The J gene is TRBJ2-2, the V gene TRBV6-1; no clear D. This CDR3 region has 14 residues. Trimming pared 0 bases from V and 6 bases from J, leaving 8 bases between. Per germline, CDR1 MNHNS and CDR2 SASEGT.

This clonotype occurred a few times. The V and J genes are TRBV15 and TRBJ2-5, with 7 bases aligning to TRBD2. The CDR3 loop spans 14 amino acids. V trimming: 8 bases; J trimming: 5 bases; junction bases outside the gene matches: 11. Germline loops: CDR1 LNHNV, CDR2 YYDKDF (reference sequence). The DNA for the CDR3 is TGTGCCACCGCGAGAGACCCAGCGGGGGAGACCCAGTACTTC. Translated, it gives CATARDPAGETQYF.

This clonotype was picked up many times. This chain joins TRBV20-1 and TRBJ2-7; 9 positions agree with TRBD2. The length of the CDR3 is 15 residues. Trimming cost V 3 bases and J 4 bases; bases outside gene matches: 10. Germline V lookup: CDR1 DFQATT, CDR2 SNEGSKA (reference sequence). The CDR3 region is CSASFGGSGSYEQYF. The CDR3 nucleotides are TGCAGTGCTAGCTTCGGCGGTAGCGGGAGTTACGAGCAGTACTTC.

This clonotype was seen ten or more times. J is TRBJ1-5 and V is TRBV12-3 or TRBV12-4, with D possibly TRBD1 on 6 matching bases. Between the trimmed V and J ends, which lost 3 bases and 2 bases, there was a span of 14 bases. The CDR3 loop spans 16 amino acids. Here the CDR3 DNA reads TGTGCCAGCAGTTTCTGGGGGCTCGTCGGCAATCAGCCCCAGCATTTT. It codes for CASSFWGLVGNQPQHF.

The rearrangement links TRBV20-1 to TRBJ2-7, with 8 bases fitting TRBD2. Unmatched junction bases numbered 10, after V lost 5 bases and J lost 7 bases. Germline lookup yields CDR1 DFQATT and CDR2 SNEGSKA (reference sequence). This CDR3 is 13 amino acids long. This chain's CDR3 is CSASPSGPSEQYF. The CDR3 nucleotides read TGCAGTGCTTCACCTAGCGGGCCGTCGGAGCAGTACTTC.

The V gene is TRBV28, the J gene TRBJ2-7; D may correspond to TRBD1 or TRBD2 (5 bases each). Trimming took 3 bases from V and 3 from J, leaving 12 bases between them. Germline loops: CDR1 MDHEN, CDR2 SYDVKM. CDR3 length: 14 amino acids. This chain's CDR3 is CASSLIGTVYEQYF. The CDR3 DNA reads as TGTGCCAGCAGTTTGATAGGGACGGTCTACGAGCAGTACTTC.

CDR3 nucleotides: TGTGCCAGCAGACTCGGACAGGGAGGGAACACCATATATTTT. Translated, it gives CASRLGQGGNTIYF. The chain is built from TRBV6-6 and TRBJ1-3; 8 bases are shared with TRBD1. J gave up 7 bases and V 6 bases, and 8 bases lay outside the gene matches. Germline V gene lookup returns CDR1 MNHNY and CDR2 SVGAGI (reference sequence). The CDR3 length is 14 residues.

The V call is TRBV7-9, the J call TRBJ2-7; D unclear. From germline, CDR1 is SEHNR and CDR2 FQNEAQ (reference sequence). The CDR3 runs to 12 residues. The V end lost 5 bases, the J end lost 7 bases, and 12 bases lay between the germline ends. Here the CDR3 reads CASSPPVNEQYF. CDR3 DNA: TGTGCCAGCAGCCCACCAGTGAATGAGCAGTACTTC.

The genes are TRBV20-1 and TRBJ1-5, with TRBD1 as a possible D gene (5 bases). CDR3 length: 13 amino acids. V was shortened by 3 bases and J by 5 bases, with 11 bases between the two germline ends. Germline V lookup: CDR1 DFQATT, CDR2 SNEGSKA (reference sequence). CDR3 bases: TGCAGTGCTAGGGGGGGGGTCGATCAGCCCCAGCATTTT. This codes for CSARGGVDQPQHF.

This clonotype came up once. Germline is not matched at one junction end, which may reflect a read error. This chain uses TRBV10-3 with TRBJ1-4; no clear D. CDR3 length equals 9 residues. Germline CDR1 reads ENHRY; CDR2 reads SYGVKD. CDR3 protein: CAISEKQFF. In DNA form, the CDR3 reads TGTGCCATCAGTGAGAAACAGTTTTTT.

This clonotype was seen many times. The rearrangement joins TRBV6-1 to TRBJ1-5; a weak D match, TRBD1 (6 bases). The CDR3 consists of 15 residues. Germline V lookup: CDR1 MNHNS, CDR2 SASEGT. Trimming removed 3 bases from V and 5 bases from J, with 14 bases in between. The CDR3 DNA is TGTGCCAGCAGTGAGGGGAGGGGGGGAGATCAGCCCCAGCATTTT. It encodes CASSEGRGGDQPQHF.

In this sample, this clonotype turned up many times. The rearrangement links TRBV11-2 to TRBJ1-1; D remains ambiguous. Trimming pared 3 bases from V and 3 bases from J, leaving 8 bases between. Germline V lookup: CDR1 SGHAT, CDR2 FQNNGV. This CDR3 has 13 residues. CDR3 residues: CASSFGGYTEAFF. CDR3 bases: TGTGCCAGCAGCTTCGGAGGGTACACTGAAGCTTTCTTT.

This clonotype has at least ten counts. The gene calls are TRBV7-9 and TRBJ2-7; TRBD2 agrees at 10 bases. CDR1 SEHNR and CDR2 FQNEAQ come from the germline V gene (reference sequence). Losses at the gene ends were 5 bases for V and 4 bases for J; bases not matched to a gene: 5. CDR3 length: 14 residues. The CDR3 loop reads CASSRLAGSYEQYF. The DNA for the CDR3 is TGTGCCAGCAGCCGACTAGCGGGCTCATACGAGCAGTACTTC.